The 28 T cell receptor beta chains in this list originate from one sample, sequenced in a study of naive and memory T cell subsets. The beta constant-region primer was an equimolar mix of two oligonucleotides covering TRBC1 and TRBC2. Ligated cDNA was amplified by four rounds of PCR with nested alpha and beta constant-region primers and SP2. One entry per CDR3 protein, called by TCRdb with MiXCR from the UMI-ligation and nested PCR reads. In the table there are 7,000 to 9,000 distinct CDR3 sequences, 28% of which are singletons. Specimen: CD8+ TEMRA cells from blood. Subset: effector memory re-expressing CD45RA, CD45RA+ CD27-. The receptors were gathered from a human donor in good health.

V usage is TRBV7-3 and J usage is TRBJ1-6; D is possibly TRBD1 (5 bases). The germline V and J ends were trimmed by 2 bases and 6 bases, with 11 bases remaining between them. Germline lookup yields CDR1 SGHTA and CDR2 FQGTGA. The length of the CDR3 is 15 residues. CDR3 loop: CASSLSGQGNSPLHF. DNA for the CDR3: TGTGCCAGCAGCTTATCCGGGCAGGGTAATTCACCCCTCCACTTT.

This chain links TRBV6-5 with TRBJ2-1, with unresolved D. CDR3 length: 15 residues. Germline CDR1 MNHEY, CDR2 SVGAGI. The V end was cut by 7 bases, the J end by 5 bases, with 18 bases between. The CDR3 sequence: CASIDTSNLNNEQFF. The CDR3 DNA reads TGTGCCAGCATCGATACATCAAATCTCAACAATGAGCAGTTCTTC.

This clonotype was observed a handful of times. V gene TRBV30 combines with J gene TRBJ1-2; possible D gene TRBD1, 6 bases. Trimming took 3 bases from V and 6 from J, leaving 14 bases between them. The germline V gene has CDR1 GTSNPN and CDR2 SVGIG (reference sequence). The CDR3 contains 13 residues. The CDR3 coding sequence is TGTGCCTGGAGCCAACTGGAGGGGGATGGCTACACCTTC. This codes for CAWSQLEGDGYTF.

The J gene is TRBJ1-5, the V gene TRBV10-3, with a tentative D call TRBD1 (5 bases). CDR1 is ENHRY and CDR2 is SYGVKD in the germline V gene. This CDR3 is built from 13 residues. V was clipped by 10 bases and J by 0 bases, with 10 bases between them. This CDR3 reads CATRDPSNQPQHF. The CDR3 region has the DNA TGTGCCACGCGGGACCCTAGCAATCAGCCCCAGCATTTT.

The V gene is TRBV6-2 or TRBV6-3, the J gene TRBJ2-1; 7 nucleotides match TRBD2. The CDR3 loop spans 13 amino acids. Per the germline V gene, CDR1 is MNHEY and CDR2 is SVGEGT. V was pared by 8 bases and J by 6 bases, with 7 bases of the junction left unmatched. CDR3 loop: CASGLVRSNEQFF. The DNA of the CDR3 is TGTGCCAGCGGACTAGTGAGGTCCAATGAGCAGTTCTTC.

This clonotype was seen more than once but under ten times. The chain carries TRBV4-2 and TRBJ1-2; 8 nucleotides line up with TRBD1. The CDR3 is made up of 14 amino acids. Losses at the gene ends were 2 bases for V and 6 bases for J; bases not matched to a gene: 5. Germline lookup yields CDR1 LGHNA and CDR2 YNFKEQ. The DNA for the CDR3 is TGTGCCAGCAGCCAAACAGGGGGAGGGGATGGCTACACCTTC. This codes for CASSQTGGGDGYTF.

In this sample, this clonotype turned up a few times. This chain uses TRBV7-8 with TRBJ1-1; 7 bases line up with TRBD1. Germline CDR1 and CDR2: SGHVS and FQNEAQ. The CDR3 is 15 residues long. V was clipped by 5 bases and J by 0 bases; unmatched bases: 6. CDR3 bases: TGTGCCAGCAGCGTAAACAGGGGCATGAACACTGAAGCTTTCTTT. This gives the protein CASSVNRGMNTEAFF.

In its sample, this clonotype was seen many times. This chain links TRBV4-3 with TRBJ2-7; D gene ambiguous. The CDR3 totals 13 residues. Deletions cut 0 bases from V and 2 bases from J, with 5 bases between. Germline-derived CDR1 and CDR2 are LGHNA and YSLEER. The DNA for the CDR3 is TGCGCCAGCAGCCAAGAGTTGGCCTACGAGCAGTACTTC. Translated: CASSQELAYEQYF.

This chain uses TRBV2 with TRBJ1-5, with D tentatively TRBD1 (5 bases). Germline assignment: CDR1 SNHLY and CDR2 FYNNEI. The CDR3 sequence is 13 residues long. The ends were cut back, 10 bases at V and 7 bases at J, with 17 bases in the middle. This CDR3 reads CAIQGLRGQPQHF. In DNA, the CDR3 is TGTGCCATCCAGGGTCTTCGCGGCCAGCCCCAGCATTTT.

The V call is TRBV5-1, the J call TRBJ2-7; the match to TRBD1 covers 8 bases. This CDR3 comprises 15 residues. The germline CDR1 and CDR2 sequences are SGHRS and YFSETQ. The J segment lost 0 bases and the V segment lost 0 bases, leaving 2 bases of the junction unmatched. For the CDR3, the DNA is TGCGCCAGCAGCTTGGGGACAGGGAGCTCCTACGAGCAGTACTTC. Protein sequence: CASSLGTGSSYEQYF. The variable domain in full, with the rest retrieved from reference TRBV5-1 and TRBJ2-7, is KAGVTQTPRYLIKTRGQQVTLSCSPISGHRSVSWYQQTPGQGLQFLFEYFSETQRNKGNFPGRFSGRQFSNSRSEMNVSTLELGDSALYLCASSLGTGSSYEQYFGPGTRLTVT.

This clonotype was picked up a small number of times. The DNA for the CDR3 is TGTGCCAGCAGTGGCCCAGCGGGAGGGACTTACAATGAGCAGTTCTTC. As protein: CASSGPAGGTYNEQFF. The chain has TRBV9 and TRBJ2-1, with TRBD2 identical over 10 bases. Per germline, CDR1 SGDLS and CDR2 YYNGEE. The V segment lost 5 bases and the J segment 4 bases; nucleotides outside the gene matches: 9. The CDR3 loop spans 16 amino acids. Drawing the rest from reference TRBV9 and TRBJ2-1, the complete variable domain is DSGVTQTPKHLITATGQRVTLRCSPRSGDLSVYWYQQSLDQGLQFLIQYYNGEERAKGNILERFSAQQFPDLHSELNLSSLELGDSALYFCASSGPAGGTYNEQFFGPGTRLTVL.

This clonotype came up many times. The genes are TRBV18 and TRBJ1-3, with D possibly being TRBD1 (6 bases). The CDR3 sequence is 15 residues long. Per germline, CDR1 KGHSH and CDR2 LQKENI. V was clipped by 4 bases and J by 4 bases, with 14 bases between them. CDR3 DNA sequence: TGTGCCAGCTCACGGTTTCGGGACAAAGGAAACACCATATATTTT. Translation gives CASSRFRDKGNTIYF.

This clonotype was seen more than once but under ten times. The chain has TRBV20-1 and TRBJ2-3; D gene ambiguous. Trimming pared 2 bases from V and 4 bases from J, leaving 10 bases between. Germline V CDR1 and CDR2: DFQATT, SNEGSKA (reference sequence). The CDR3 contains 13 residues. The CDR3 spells CSARQVVPDTQYF. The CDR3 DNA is TGCAGTGCTAGACAGGTGGTCCCAGATACGCAGTATTTT.

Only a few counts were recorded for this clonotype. The CDR3 sequence is CASSYRSYGYTF. The CDR3 DNA reads TGTGCCAGCAGCTATCGGAGTTATGGCTACACCTTC. This chain connects TRBV13 to TRBJ1-2; D gene ambiguous. The CDR3 consists of 12 residues. Germline values: CDR1 PRHDT, CDR2 FYEKMQ (reference sequence). Trimming left V 4 bases short and J 5 bases short, with 8 bases between. Full variable domain (outside the CDR3, taken from reference TRBV13 and TRBJ1-2): AAGVIQSPRHLIKEKRETATLKCYPIPRHDTVYWYQQGPGQDPQFLISFYEKMQSDKGSIPDRFSAQQFSDYHSELNMSSLELGDSALYFCASSYRSYGYTFGSGTRLTVV.

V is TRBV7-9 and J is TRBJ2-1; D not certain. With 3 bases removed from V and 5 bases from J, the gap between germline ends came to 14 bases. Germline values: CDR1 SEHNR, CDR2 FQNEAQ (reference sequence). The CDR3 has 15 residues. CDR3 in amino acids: CASSFPIGEHNEQFF. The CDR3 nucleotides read TGTGCCAGCAGCTTCCCGATAGGAGAACACAATGAGCAGTTCTTC.

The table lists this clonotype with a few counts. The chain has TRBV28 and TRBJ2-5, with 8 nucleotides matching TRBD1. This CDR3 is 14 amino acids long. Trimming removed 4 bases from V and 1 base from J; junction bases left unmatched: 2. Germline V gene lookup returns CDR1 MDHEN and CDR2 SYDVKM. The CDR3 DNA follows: TGTGCCAGCAGTTCGGACAGGGCCCAAGAGACCCAGTACTTC. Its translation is CASSSDRAQETQYF. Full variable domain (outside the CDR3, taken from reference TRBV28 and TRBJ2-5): DVKVTQSSRYLVKRTGEKVFLECVQDMDHENMFWYRQDPGLGLRLIYFSYDVKMKEKGDIPEGYSVSREKKERFSLILESASTNQTSMYLCASSSDRAQETQYFGPGTRLLVL.

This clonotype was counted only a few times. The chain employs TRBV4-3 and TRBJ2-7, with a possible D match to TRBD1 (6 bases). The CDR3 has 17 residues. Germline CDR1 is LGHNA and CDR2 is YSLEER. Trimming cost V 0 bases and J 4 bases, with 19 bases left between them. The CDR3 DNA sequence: TGCGCCAGCAGCCAAGATAGAGGGTCCGGACAGACATACGAGCAGTACTTC. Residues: CASSQDRGSGQTYEQYF.

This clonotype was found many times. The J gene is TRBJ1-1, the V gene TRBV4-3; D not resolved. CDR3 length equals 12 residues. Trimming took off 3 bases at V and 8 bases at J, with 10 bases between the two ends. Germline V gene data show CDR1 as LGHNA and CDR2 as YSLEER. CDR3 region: CASSQDDGEAFF. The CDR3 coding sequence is TGCGCCAGCAGCCAGGACGACGGCGAAGCTTTCTTT.

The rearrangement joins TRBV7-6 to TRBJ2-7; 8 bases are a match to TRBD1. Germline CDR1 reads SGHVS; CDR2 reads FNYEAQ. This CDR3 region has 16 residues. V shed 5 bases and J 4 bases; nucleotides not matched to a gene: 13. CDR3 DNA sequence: TGTGCCAGCAGCCAGAACCAGGACAGGGATCGTTACGAGCAGTACTTC. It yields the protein CASSQNQDRDRYEQYF.

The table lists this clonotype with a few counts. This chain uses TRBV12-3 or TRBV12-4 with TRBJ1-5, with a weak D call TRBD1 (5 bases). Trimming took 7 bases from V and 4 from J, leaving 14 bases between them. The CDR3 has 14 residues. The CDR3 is CASTLGLVNQPQHF. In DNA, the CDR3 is TGTGCCAGCACTTTGGGGCTAGTGAATCAGCCCCAGCATTTT.

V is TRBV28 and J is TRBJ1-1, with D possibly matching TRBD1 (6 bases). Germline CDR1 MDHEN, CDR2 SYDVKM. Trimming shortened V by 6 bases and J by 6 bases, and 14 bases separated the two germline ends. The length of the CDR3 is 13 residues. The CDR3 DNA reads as TGTGCCAGCAGCTGGGACACTAGATCTGAAGCTTTCTTT. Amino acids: CASSWDTRSEAFF.

In DNA form, the CDR3 reads TGTGCCAGCAGCTTGGAGCTTGTGGGACAGGGGCACGAGCAGTACTTC. Translating it yields CASSLELVGQGHEQYF. This chain connects TRBV5-6 to TRBJ2-7; TRBD1 matches 10 bases. The junction had 8 bases not matched to a gene; V was cut back by 0 bases and J by 5 bases. The CDR3 totals 16 residues. Germline lookup yields CDR1 SGHDT and CDR2 YYEEEE. The full variable domain, with the rest looked up from reference TRBV5-6 and TRBJ2-7, is DAGVTQSPTHLIKTRGQQVTLRCSPKSGHDTVSWYQQALGQGPQFIFQYYEEEERQRGNFPDRFSGHQFPNYSSELNVNALLLGDSALYLCASSLELVGQGHEQYFGPGTRLTVT.

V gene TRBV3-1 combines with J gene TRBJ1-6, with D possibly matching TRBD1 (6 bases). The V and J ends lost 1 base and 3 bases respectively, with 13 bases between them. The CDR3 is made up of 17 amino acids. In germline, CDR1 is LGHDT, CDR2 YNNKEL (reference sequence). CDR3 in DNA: TGTGCCAGCAGCCAAGGTACAGGGACCTTCTATAATTCACCCCTCCACTTT. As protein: CASSQGTGTFYNSPLHF.

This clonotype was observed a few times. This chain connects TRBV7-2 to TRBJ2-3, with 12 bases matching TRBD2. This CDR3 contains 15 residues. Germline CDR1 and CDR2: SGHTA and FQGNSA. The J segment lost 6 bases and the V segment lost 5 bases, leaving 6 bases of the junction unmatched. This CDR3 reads CASSTLAGGMDTQYF. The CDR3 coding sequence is TGTGCCAGCAGCACCCTAGCGGGGGGGATGGATACGCAGTATTTT.

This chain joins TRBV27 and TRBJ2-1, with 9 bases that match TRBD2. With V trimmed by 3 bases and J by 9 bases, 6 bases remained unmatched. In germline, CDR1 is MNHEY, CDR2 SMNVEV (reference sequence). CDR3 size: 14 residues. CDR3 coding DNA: TGTGCCAGCAGTTTGGGGACTAGCAGCTTTGAGCAGTTCTTC. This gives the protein CASSLGTSSFEQFF.

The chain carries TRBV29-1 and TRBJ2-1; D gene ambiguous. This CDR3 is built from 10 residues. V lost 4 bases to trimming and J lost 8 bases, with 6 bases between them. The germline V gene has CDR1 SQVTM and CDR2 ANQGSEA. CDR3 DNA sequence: TGCAGCGTTGTACTGCATGAGCAGTTCTTC. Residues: CSVVLHEQFF.

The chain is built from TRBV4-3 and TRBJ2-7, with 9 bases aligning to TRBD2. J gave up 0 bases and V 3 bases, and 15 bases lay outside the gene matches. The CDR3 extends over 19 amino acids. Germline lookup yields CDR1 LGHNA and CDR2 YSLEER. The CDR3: CASSQFRGGAGVSSYEQYF. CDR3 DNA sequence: TGCGCCAGCAGCCAGTTTCGCGGGGGGGCGGGGGTAAGCTCCTACGAGCAGTACTTC.

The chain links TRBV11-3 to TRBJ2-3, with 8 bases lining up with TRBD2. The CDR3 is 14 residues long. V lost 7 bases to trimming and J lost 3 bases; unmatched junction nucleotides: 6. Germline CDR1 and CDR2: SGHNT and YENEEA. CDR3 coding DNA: TGTGCCAGCACCCCCGGGAGGGAGACAGATACGCAGTATTTT. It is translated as CASTPGRETDTQYF.